These T cell receptor beta chains were read from a single sample in a study of PD-L1 blockade in urothelial cancer. Clones were read by immunoSEQ multiplex PCR, and TCRdb kept only the in-frame ones, dropping some. The repertoire holds about 45,000 clones, with roughly 88% as singletons. Specimen: PBMCs, collected around atezolizumab (anti-PD-L1) treatment. The receptors shown here come from a donor aged 40 or over with urothelial cancer. CDR3s include the opening cysteine and the closing phenylalanine or tryptophan. Each record gives: D gene, J gene, V gene, clone size, CDR3 length, CDR3 protein, CDR3 DNA. A D gene is named only where the DNA matches it firmly. Part of the rows lack a size; the others show once, few, many or a class for expanded clones.

d_gene: TRBD1; j_gene: TRBJ2-1; v_gene: TRBV7-2; abundance: -; len: 14; CDR3aa: CASRPLQGMGEQFF; CDR3nt: TGTGCCAGCAGGCCACTACAGGGGATGGGGGAGCAGTTCTTC
d_gene: -; j_gene: TRBJ2-7; v_gene: TRBV6-1; abundance: -; len: 14; CDR3aa: CASIMTPAGGEQYF; CDR3nt: TGTGCCAGCATTATGACCCCAGCCGGGGGTGAGCAGTACTTC
d_gene: TRBD1; j_gene: TRBJ1-4; v_gene: TRBV5-3; abundance: -; len: 15; CDR3aa: CARSPGQLQNEKLFF; CDR3nt: TGTGCCAGAAGCCCGGGACAGCTGCAGAATGAAAAACTGTTTTTT
d_gene: -; j_gene: TRBJ2-1; v_gene: TRBV2; abundance: -; len: 13; CDR3aa: CASSYGFHNEQFF; CDR3nt: TGTGCCAGCTCCTACGGGTTCCACAATGAGCAGTTCTTC
d_gene: -; j_gene: TRBJ1-5; v_gene: TRBV5-5; abundance: -; len: 15; CDR3aa: CASSLWREGNQPQHF; CDR3nt: TGTGCCAGCAGCCTTTGGAGGGAGGGCAATCAGCCCCAGCATTTT
d_gene: -; j_gene: TRBJ2-7; v_gene: TRBV9; abundance: -; len: 14; CDR3aa: CASSPGSLAYEQYF; CDR3nt: TGTGCCAGCAGCCCCGGGTCCCTAGCCTACGAGCAGTACTTC
d_gene: -; j_gene: TRBJ1-5; v_gene: TRBV7-2; abundance: -; len: 14; CDR3aa: CASSLGQGAWPQHF; CDR3nt: TGTGCCAGCAGCTTAGGGCAGGGCGCGTGGCCCCAGCATTTT
d_gene: -; j_gene: TRBJ2-5; v_gene: TRBV7-6; abundance: once; len: 14; CDR3aa: CASSSATSQETQYF; CDR3nt: TGTGCCAGCAGCTCCGCGACTAGCCAAGAGACCCAGTACTTC
d_gene: TRBD1; j_gene: TRBJ2-7; v_gene: TRBV9; abundance: -; len: 13; CDR3aa: CASSPQGAYEQYF; CDR3nt: TGTGCCAGCAGCCCGCAGGGGGCCTACGAGCAGTACTTC
d_gene: -; j_gene: TRBJ2-7; v_gene: TRBV28; abundance: -; len: 10; CDR3aa: CGYREHEKYF; CDR3nt: TGTGGATACAGGGAGCACGAGAAGTACTTC
d_gene: TRBD1; j_gene: TRBJ2-7; v_gene: TRBV6-5; abundance: -; len: 13; CDR3aa: CASSWNRGGEQYF; CDR3nt: TGTGCCAGCAGTTGGAACAGGGGTGGCGAGCAGTACTTC
d_gene: TRBD2; j_gene: TRBJ2-7; v_gene: TRBV19; abundance: -; len: 14; CDR3aa: CASSMRGESYEQYF; CDR3nt: TGTGCCAGTAGTATGCGGGGGGAATCCTACGAGCAGTACTTC
d_gene: -; j_gene: TRBJ2-2; v_gene: TRBV6-5; abundance: -; len: 13; CDR3aa: CASRDSNTGELFF; CDR3nt: TGTGCCAGCAGGGACAGTAACACCGGGGAGCTGTTTTTT
d_gene: TRBD1; j_gene: TRBJ1-5; v_gene: TRBV19; abundance: -; len: 16; CDR3aa: CASRKWSGQGIQPQHF; CDR3nt: TGTGCCAGTAGGAAATGGTCGGGACAGGGGATTCAGCCCCAGCATTTT
d_gene: TRBD2; j_gene: TRBJ2-1; v_gene: TRBV30; abundance: -; len: 13; CDR3aa: CAWSSSGYNEQFF; CDR3nt: TGTGCCTGGAGTTCTAGCGGGTACAATGAGCAGTTCTTC
d_gene: TRBD2; j_gene: TRBJ2-7; v_gene: TRBV11-1; abundance: few; len: 16; CDR3aa: CASSLRPGRGPYEQYF; CDR3nt: TGTGCCAGCAGCTTACGCCCCGGGAGGGGCCCTTACGAGCAGTACTTC
d_gene: -; j_gene: TRBJ2-7; v_gene: TRBV11-3; abundance: -; len: 15; CDR3aa: CASSLLAGPSYEQYF; CDR3nt: TGTGCCAGCAGCTTGTTGGCGGGCCCCTCCTACGAGCAGTACTTC
d_gene: TRBD1; j_gene: TRBJ1-1; v_gene: TRBV7-2; abundance: -; len: 15; CDR3aa: CASSLALTGGTEAFF; CDR3nt: TGTGCCAGCAGCTTAGCCCTGACAGGGGGAACTGAAGCTTTCTTT
d_gene: -; j_gene: TRBJ2-7; v_gene: TRBV5-1; abundance: -; len: 14; CDR3aa: CASSSQGDYYEQYF; CDR3nt: TGCGCCAGCAGCTCACAGGGGGACTACTACGAGCAGTACTTC
d_gene: TRBD2; j_gene: TRBJ2-1; v_gene: TRBV2; abundance: -; len: 13; CDR3aa: CASSRDYYNEQFF; CDR3nt: TGTGCCAGCAGTCGGGACTACTACAATGAGCAGTTCTTC
d_gene: TRBD2; j_gene: TRBJ2-3; v_gene: TRBV7-9; abundance: -; len: 17; CDR3aa: CASSLHGLAGVGDTQYF; CDR3nt: TGTGCCAGCAGCCTACACGGACTAGCGGGAGTTGGCGATACGCAGTATTTT
d_gene: -; j_gene: TRBJ2-2; v_gene: TRBV5-1; abundance: -; len: 18; CDR3aa: CASSFSGGTPSGTGELFF; CDR3nt: TGCGCCAGCAGCTTTTCCGGCGGAACACCGTCGGGCACCGGGGAGCTGTTTTTT
d_gene: TRBD2; j_gene: TRBJ2-7; v_gene: TRBV28; abundance: -; len: 13; CDR3aa: CASRTGGGHEQYF; CDR3nt: TGTGCCAGCCGGACCGGGGGGGGCCACGAGCAGTACTTC
d_gene: TRBD2; j_gene: TRBJ2-2; v_gene: TRBV19; abundance: -; len: 14; CDR3aa: CASSMTSATGELFF; CDR3nt: TGTGCCAGTAGTATGACTAGCGCCACCGGGGAGCTGTTTTTT
d_gene: -; j_gene: TRBJ1-5; v_gene: TRBV6-1; abundance: -; len: 16; CDR3aa: CASSEDPAGVRQPQHF; CDR3nt: TGTGCCAGCAGTGAAGATCCCGCGGGGGTCAGGCAGCCCCAGCATTTT
d_gene: -; j_gene: TRBJ1-1; v_gene: TRBV29-1; abundance: once; len: 13; CDR3aa: CSARGQENTEAFF; CDR3nt: TGCAGCGCCCGCGGGCAGGAGAACACTGAAGCTTTCTTT
d_gene: -; j_gene: TRBJ2-1; v_gene: TRBV4-3; abundance: -; len: 15; CDR3aa: CASSQDRIRENEQFF; CDR3nt: TGCGCCAGCAGCCAAGATCGTATACGCGAGAATGAGCAGTTCTTC
d_gene: TRBD2; j_gene: TRBJ2-1; v_gene: TRBV5-1; abundance: -; len: 15; CDR3aa: CASSGGGPPLNEQFF; CDR3nt: TGCGCCAGCAGCGGCGGGGGGCCCCCGCTCAATGAGCAGTTCTTC
d_gene: -; j_gene: TRBJ2-5; v_gene: TRBV4-1; abundance: -; len: 15; CDR3aa: CASSQDVGARETQYF; CDR3nt: TGCGCCAGCAGCCAAGATGTAGGGGCGCGGGAGACCCAGTACTTC
d_gene: -; j_gene: TRBJ2-2; v_gene: TRBV5-1; abundance: -; len: 14; CDR3aa: CASRSGFATGELFF; CDR3nt: TGCGCCAGCAGATCCGGGTTCGCCACCGGGGAGCTGTTTTTT
d_gene: -; j_gene: TRBJ2-5; v_gene: TRBV7-2; abundance: once; len: 11; CDR3aa: CASSPGETQYF; CDR3nt: TGTGCCAGCAGCCCGGGGGAGACCCAGTACTTC
d_gene: -; j_gene: TRBJ2-7; v_gene: TRBV19; abundance: -; len: 13; CDR3aa: CASRDRLTYEQYF; CDR3nt: TGTGCCAGTAGGGACAGACTAACCTACGAGCAGTACTTC
d_gene: TRBD2; j_gene: TRBJ2-1; v_gene: TRBV4-3; abundance: -; len: 19; CDR3aa: CASSQDRPYLAGPYNEQFF; CDR3nt: TGCGCCAGCAGCCAAGATCGTCCCTACCTAGCGGGCCCCTACAATGAGCAGTTCTTC
d_gene: -; j_gene: TRBJ2-3; v_gene: TRBV7-2; abundance: -; len: 17; CDR3aa: CASSPGTGYWLADTQYF; CDR3nt: TGTGCCAGCAGCCCTGGAACGGGGTACTGGCTGGCAGATACGCAGTATTTT
d_gene: -; j_gene: TRBJ1-1; v_gene: TRBV13; abundance: few; len: 14; CDR3aa: CASSLGPRGTEAFF; CDR3nt: TGTGCCAGCAGCTTAGGTCCTCGGGGGACTGAAGCTTTCTTT
d_gene: TRBD2; j_gene: TRBJ2-7; v_gene: TRBV7-7; abundance: -; len: 14; CDR3aa: CASSPSGSSYEQYF; CDR3nt: TGTGCTAGCAGCCCAAGCGGGAGCTCCTACGAGCAGTACTTC
d_gene: -; j_gene: TRBJ1-5; v_gene: TRBV6-6; abundance: -; len: 14; CDR3aa: CASWPDRGNQPQHF; CDR3nt: TGTGCCAGCTGGCCGGACAGAGGCAATCAGCCCCAGCATTTT
d_gene: -; j_gene: TRBJ1-5; v_gene: TRBV7-6; abundance: -; len: 13; CDR3aa: CASGVRGDQPQHF; CDR3nt: TGTGCCAGCGGAGTACGGGGGGATCAGCCCCAGCATTTT
d_gene: -; j_gene: TRBJ2-1; v_gene: TRBV7-9; abundance: -; len: 17; CDR3aa: CASSLGGGGRIHNEQFF; CDR3nt: TGTGCCAGCAGCTTAGGGGGCGGTGGTAGAATTCACAATGAGCAGTTCTTC
d_gene: TRBD2; j_gene: TRBJ2-5; v_gene: TRBV10-3; abundance: -; len: 17; CDR3aa: CAISESGGGGPQETQYF; CDR3nt: TGTGCCATCAGTGAGTCCGGGGGGGGCGGCCCCCAAGAGACCCAGTACTTC
d_gene: -; j_gene: TRBJ2-2; v_gene: TRBV11-2; abundance: once; len: 14; CDR3aa: CASSPTGSTGELFF; CDR3nt: TGTGCCAGCAGCCCAACAGGGTCCACCGGGGAGCTGTTTTTT
d_gene: TRBD2; j_gene: TRBJ2-1; v_gene: TRBV4-3; abundance: once; len: 15; CDR3aa: CASSRLAGASNEQFF; CDR3nt: TGCGCCAGCAGCCGGCTAGCGGGCGCATCCAATGAGCAGTTCTTC
d_gene: -; j_gene: TRBJ2-1; v_gene: TRBV4-3; abundance: -; len: 17; CDR3aa: CASSQEPSRGVGDEQFF; CDR3nt: TGCGCCAGCAGCCAAGAACCCTCTAGGGGCGTTGGCGATGAGCAGTTCTTC
d_gene: TRBD2; j_gene: TRBJ2-1; v_gene: TRBV11-2; abundance: -; len: 16; CDR3aa: CASSLGGTSGYNEQFF; CDR3nt: TGTGCCAGCAGCTTAGGGGGGACTAGCGGTTACAATGAGCAGTTCTTC
d_gene: -; j_gene: TRBJ1-1; v_gene: TRBV11-2; abundance: -; len: 15; CDR3aa: CASSFWGPSTTEAFF; CDR3nt: TGTGCCAGCAGCTTTTGGGGGCCCTCCACCACTGAAGCTTTCTTT
d_gene: -; j_gene: TRBJ2-7; v_gene: TRBV6-1; abundance: -; len: 13; CDR3aa: CAAAAGASYEQYF; CDR3nt: TGTGCCGCAGCGGCAGGGGCGTCCTACGAGCAGTACTTC
d_gene: TRBD1; j_gene: TRBJ2-1; v_gene: TRBV5-4; abundance: -; len: 14; CDR3aa: CASRTGTGWNEQFF; CDR3nt: TGTGCCAGCAGAACCGGGACAGGGTGGAATGAGCAGTTCTTC
d_gene: TRBD1; j_gene: TRBJ2-7; v_gene: TRBV4-2; abundance: once; len: 17; CDR3aa: CASSQGGRGQGDYEQYF; CDR3nt: TGTGCCAGCAGCCAAGGGGGTCGGGGACAGGGGGACTACGAGCAGTACTTC
d_gene: TRBD2; j_gene: TRBJ2-1; v_gene: TRBV7-3; abundance: -; len: 19; CDR3aa: CASSLNPRLAGGWYNEQFF; CDR3nt: TGTGCCAGCAGCTTAAACCCCCGACTAGCGGGAGGCTGGTACAATGAGCAGTTCTTC
d_gene: TRBD2; j_gene: TRBJ2-7; v_gene: TRBV28; abundance: -; len: 16; CDR3aa: CASSGTSWGRPYEQYF; CDR3nt: TGTGCCAGCAGTGGGACTAGCTGGGGTCGGCCCTACGAGCAGTACTTC
d_gene: TRBD1; j_gene: TRBJ1-4; v_gene: TRBV7-2; abundance: -; len: 19; CDR3aa: CASSLGPVPGQGWKEKLFF; CDR3nt: TGTGCCAGCAGCTTAGGGCCAGTCCCGGGACAGGGTTGGAAGGAAAAACTGTTTTTT
d_gene: TRBD1; j_gene: TRBJ2-7; v_gene: TRBV5-5; abundance: -; len: 15; CDR3aa: CASSPGVGQGREQYF; CDR3nt: TGTGCCAGCAGCCCTGGCGTGGGACAGGGGCGGGAGCAGTACTTC
d_gene: TRBD1; j_gene: TRBJ1-2; v_gene: TRBV19; abundance: -; len: 14; CDR3aa: CASSMGDSIYGYTF; CDR3nt: TGTGCCAGTAGTATGGGGGACAGCATCTATGGCTACACCTTC
d_gene: -; j_gene: TRBJ1-5; v_gene: TRBV7-2; abundance: -; len: 17; CDR3aa: CASSLRGRGGPNQPQHF; CDR3nt: TGTGCCAGCAGCTTACGGGGCAGGGGAGGGCCCAATCAGCCCCAGCATTTT
d_gene: -; j_gene: TRBJ1-3; v_gene: TRBV18; abundance: -; len: 17; CDR3aa: CASSPLSAPGQGNTIYF; CDR3nt: TGTGCCAGCTCACCACTATCTGCCCCGGGACAAGGAAACACCATATATTTT
d_gene: -; j_gene: TRBJ2-1; v_gene: TRBV4-3; abundance: -; len: 18; CDR3aa: CASSQSARLDLSYNEQFF; CDR3nt: TGCGCCAGCAGCCAGAGCGCACGACTAGACCTCTCCTACAATGAGCAGTTCTTC
d_gene: -; j_gene: TRBJ2-4; v_gene: TRBV6-1; abundance: -; len: 15; CDR3aa: CASSEGSGRLDIQYF; CDR3nt: TGTGCCAGCAGTGAAGGATCAGGGAGGTTGGACATTCAGTACTTC